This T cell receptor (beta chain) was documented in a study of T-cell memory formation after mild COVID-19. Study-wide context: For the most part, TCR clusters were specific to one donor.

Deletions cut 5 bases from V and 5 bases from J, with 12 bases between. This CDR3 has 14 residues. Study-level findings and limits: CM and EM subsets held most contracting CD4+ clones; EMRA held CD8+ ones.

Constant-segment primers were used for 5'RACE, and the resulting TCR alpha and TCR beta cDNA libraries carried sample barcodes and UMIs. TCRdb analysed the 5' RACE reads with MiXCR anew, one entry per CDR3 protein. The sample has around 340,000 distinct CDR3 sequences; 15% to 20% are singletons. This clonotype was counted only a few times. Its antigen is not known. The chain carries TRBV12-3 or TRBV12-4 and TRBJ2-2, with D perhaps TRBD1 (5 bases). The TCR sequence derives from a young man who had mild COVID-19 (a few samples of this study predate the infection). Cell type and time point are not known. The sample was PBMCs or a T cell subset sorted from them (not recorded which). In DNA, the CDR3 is TGTGCCAGCAGTCCAGACAGTTGGACCGGGGAGCTGTTTTTT. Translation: CASSPDSWTGELFF.